The 30 T cell receptor beta chains listed next were all sequenced from one sample in a study of T cells after yellow fever vaccination. TCRdb independently ran MiXCR on the 5' RACE reads; one entry per CDR3 protein. The sample contains some 350,000 distinct CDR3 sequences, around 3.9% of which appear only once. The sample here was PBMCs, taken 5 days after the yellow fever booster vaccination. The receptors stem from a man between 18 and 29 years old who received the YFV17D yellow fever vaccine.

This clonotype came up a few times. The chain combines TRBV12-3 or TRBV12-4 with TRBJ1-3, with D perhaps matching TRBD1 (6 bases). V dropped 4 bases and J dropped 6 bases, with 13 bases sitting between them. The CDR3 extends over 14 amino acids. The CDR3: CASSYTGSLNTIYF. The DNA of the CDR3 is TGTGCCAGCAGTTATACAGGGAGTTTAAACACCATATATTTT.

In its sample, this clonotype was seen many times. The V and J genes are TRBV7-8 and TRBJ2-7; possible D gene TRBD2, 7 bases. Germline loops: CDR1 SGHVS, CDR2 FQNEAQ. The CDR3 is 16 amino acids. V was shortened by 2 bases and J by 1 base, with 15 bases between the two germline ends. The CDR3 nucleotides are TGTGCCAGCAGCTTAAGTCCGGGGGGCTCATCCTACGAGCAGTACTTC. It translates to CASSLSPGGSSYEQYF.

The genes are TRBV5-1 and TRBJ2-1; TRBD1 matches at 7 bases. This CDR3 is 16 amino acids long. With 4 bases clipped from V and 6 bases from J, the junction kept 13 bases outside the gene matches. Germline V gene data show CDR1 as SGHRS and CDR2 as YFSETQ. CDR3 amino acids: CASSRGPRSGGNEQFF. The DNA for the CDR3 is TGCGCCAGCAGCAGGGGACCTCGGTCAGGGGGCAATGAGCAGTTCTTC.

This clonotype has just a few counts. This chain uses TRBV20-1 with TRBJ1-5, with 9 bases fitting TRBD1. Trimming removed 3 bases from V and 6 bases from J; junction bases left unmatched: 9. CDR3 size: 15 residues. Germline values: CDR1 DFQATT, CDR2 SNEGSKA (reference sequence). The chain's CDR3 is CSASRPGQGTQPQHF. In DNA, the CDR3 is TGCAGTGCTAGTCGCCCGGGACAGGGTACTCAGCCCCAGCATTTT.

There are a few counts of this clonotype. This chain connects TRBV10-3 to TRBJ2-7, with TRBD1 matching over 8 bases. J gave up 2 bases and V 6 bases, and 3 bases lay outside the gene matches. Per the germline V gene, CDR1 is ENHRY and CDR2 is SYGVKD. CDR3 size: 13 residues. Here the CDR3 DNA reads TGTGCCATCAGACCGGGACAGGCCTACGAGCAGTACTTC. Encoded protein: CAIRPGQAYEQYF.

This clonotype was counted ten times or more. V and J are TRBV5-4 and TRBJ2-5, with D possibly TRBD1 on 6 matching bases. Trimming removed 3 bases at V and 5 bases at J, with 20 bases between. CDR3 length: 16 amino acids. In germline, CDR1 is SGHNT, CDR2 YYREEE (reference sequence). The CDR3, as DNA: TGTGCCAGCAGCTGGCCTAATTCAGGGGCGCGGGAGACCCAGTACTTC. Its translation is CASSWPNSGARETQYF.

This clonotype appeared once. The chain couples TRBV10-3 to TRBJ2-1, with a tentative D call TRBD1 (5 bases). V was trimmed by 10 bases and J by 6 bases, leaving 16 bases between them. Germline V CDR1 and CDR2: ENHRY, SYGVKD. The CDR3 is made up of 13 amino acids. CDR3 amino acids: CATLLGPFNEQFF. The DNA for the CDR3 is TGTGCCACCCTCTTGGGGCCCTTCAATGAGCAGTTCTTC.

V and J are TRBV27 and TRBJ2-5; D remains unclear. This CDR3 region has 14 residues. Germline CDR1 reads MNHEY; CDR2 reads SMNVEV (reference sequence). The V and J ends lost 1 base and 4 bases respectively, with 10 bases between them. CDR3 coding DNA: TGTGCCAGCAGTTTATATAAGGTCCCAGAGACCCAGTACTTC. Amino acids: CASSLYKVPETQYF.

The gene calls are TRBV4-3 and TRBJ2-7; D is undetermined. Deletions cut 0 bases from V and 2 bases from J, with 8 bases between. There are 14 residues in the CDR3. CDR1 and CDR2 from the germline V gene are LGHNA and YSLEER. CDR3 protein: CASSQDTQTYEQYF. As DNA, the CDR3 is TGCGCCAGCAGCCAAGATACTCAGACCTACGAGCAGTACTTC.

This clonotype was recorded a few times. The chain employs TRBV7-3 and TRBJ2-6; D is uncertain. The CDR3 spans 15 residues. V was shortened by 1 base and J by 0 bases, with 4 bases between the two germline ends. Germline CDR1 and CDR2: SGHTA and FQGTGA. The CDR3 bases are TGTGCCAGCAGCTTAAGCAGCTCTGGGGCCAACGTCCTGACTTTC. The encoded protein is CASSLSSSGANVLTF.

This clonotype was counted a few times. This chain uses TRBV18 with TRBJ2-5; a weak D match, TRBD1 (6 bases). CDR3 size: 17 residues. Trimming removed 4 bases at V and 4 bases at J, with 22 bases between. The V gene's germline CDR1 is KGHSH and CDR2 LQKENI. In DNA form, the CDR3 reads TGTGCCAGCTCACAGGGCTCCGGGACAAGCGGACGAGAGACCCAGTACTTC. Residues: CASSQGSGTSGRETQYF.

The chain recombines TRBV7-8 with TRBJ1-2; possible D gene TRBD1, 6 bases. The V gene lost 3 bases and the J gene lost 4 bases, with 15 bases spanning the gap. Germline V gene sequence: CDR1 SGHVS, CDR2 FQNEAQ. CDR3 length equals 15 residues. The CDR3 nucleotides are TGTGCCAGCAGCTTCAGGGGCCGCTTGGGCTATGGCTACACCTTC. Its translation is CASSFRGRLGYGYTF.

This clonotype was picked up many times. The chain is built from TRBV4-3 and TRBJ1-5; 8 nucleotides align to TRBD1. Germline CDR1 reads LGHNA; CDR2 reads YSLEER. The CDR3 is 15 residues long. Germline trimming cut 3 bases from V and 4 bases from J; bases unmatched to any gene: 5. CDR3 DNA sequence: TGCGCCAGCAGCCAGCGGACAGGGTTTAATCAGCCCCAGCATTTT. Translation gives CASSQRTGFNQPQHF.

This clonotype came up a few times. The CDR3 here is CAWSGDPVPSTDTQYF. CDR3 bases: TGTGCCTGGAGTGGTGACCCAGTCCCTAGCACAGATACGCAGTATTTT. V gene TRBV30 combines with J gene TRBJ2-3; no clear D. Trimming cost V 1 base and J 0 bases, with 14 bases left between them. CDR3 length: 16 residues. CDR1 is GTSNPN and CDR2 is SVGIG in the germline V gene (reference sequence).

Only a few counts were recorded for this clonotype. The V call is TRBV5-6, the J call TRBJ1-6; D is possibly TRBD1 (6 bases). Per germline, CDR1 SGHDT and CDR2 YYEEEE. Between the trimmed V and J ends, which lost 2 bases and 4 bases, there was a span of 13 bases. CDR3 length: 16 amino acids. This chain's CDR3 is CASSFTGSKYNSPLHF. CDR3 DNA: TGTGCCAGCAGCTTTACAGGGAGCAAGTATAATTCACCCCTCCACTTT.

The sample holds a few counts of this clonotype. The chain uses TRBV6-5 and TRBJ2-7, with a possible D match to TRBD1 (7 bases). The CDR3 is 16 residues long. The ends were cut back, 2 bases at V and 4 bases at J, with 18 bases in the middle. CDR1 is MNHEY, CDR2 SVGAGI, per germline. Written as DNA, the CDR3 is TGTGCCAGCAGTTACGGGGGTTGGGCAGGGGGGTACGAGCAGTACTTC. It codes for CASSYGGWAGGYEQYF.

The CDR3 protein is CASSQSGVGEYEQYF. CDR3 nucleotide sequence: TGCGCCAGCAGCCAAAGTGGGGTCGGGGAATACGAGCAGTACTTC. This rearrangement joins TRBV4-1 to TRBJ2-7, with a tentative D call TRBD2 (5 bases). Trimming left V 2 bases short and J 4 bases short, with 15 bases between. Germline CDR1 MGHRA, CDR2 YSYEKL. The length of the CDR3 is 15 residues.

The rearrangement uses TRBV7-2 and TRBJ2-5; 10 bases match TRBD1. The germline gives CDR1 SGHTA, CDR2 FQGNSA. V lost 3 bases, J lost 5 bases, and 3 bases stayed unmatched. This CDR3 contains 14 residues. Here the CDR3 reads CASSFDRGRETQYF. The CDR3 nucleotides are TGTGCCAGCAGCTTCGACAGGGGGCGTGAGACCCAGTACTTC.

This clonotype showed up just a few times. The chain recombines TRBV11-1 with TRBJ2-2, with D maybe TRBD1 (6 bases). V lost 5 bases and J 4 bases, leaving 14 bases between the germline ends. The CDR3 length is 15 residues. Germline lookup yields CDR1 SGHAT and CDR2 FQDESV (reference sequence). The DNA for the CDR3 is TGTGCCAGCAGCCAAGAGGGGGTCAGCACCGGGGAGCTGTTTTTT. Translation: CASSQEGVSTGELFF.

The chain combines TRBV5-4 with TRBJ2-1, with D tentatively TRBD2 (5 bases). The germline CDR1 and CDR2 sequences are SGHNT and YYREEE (reference sequence). The CDR3 is 16 residues long. V gave up 3 bases and J gave up 3 bases, with 16 bases separating them. The CDR3 nucleotides are TGTGCCAGCAGCTCGGAAGGTCTCGGGGACTACAATGAGCAGTTCTTC. Translating gives CASSSEGLGDYNEQFF.

This clonotype was detected many times. J is TRBJ2-2 and V is TRBV5-1; 7 nucleotides line up with TRBD1. CDR3 length: 19 amino acids. The J segment lost 3 bases and the V segment lost 1 base, leaving 15 bases of the junction unmatched. The germline V gene has CDR1 SGHRS and CDR2 YFSETQ. CDR3 in DNA: TGCGCCAGCAGCTTGCCGGAGTCCTCCGGGACAGTGGACACCGGGGAGCTGTTTTTT. Translating it yields CASSLPESSGTVDTGELFF.

In this sample, this clonotype turned up a few times. The V gene is TRBV27, the J gene TRBJ2-2; possible D gene TRBD1, 6 bases. The germline CDR1 and CDR2 sequences are MNHEY and SMNVEV (reference sequence). V was cut by 6 bases and J by 0 bases, with 17 bases left in between. There are 17 residues in the CDR3. The CDR3 bases are TGTGCCAGCAGCAGAAATCCCGGGACATCGAACACCGGGGAGCTGTTTTTT. Encoded protein: CASSRNPGTSNTGELFF.

This clonotype was counted many times. The V gene is TRBV20-1, the J gene TRBJ2-1, with 10 bases fitting TRBD2. The length of the CDR3 is 17 residues. Trimming cost V 3 bases and J 5 bases; bases outside gene matches: 13. CDR1 and CDR2 from the germline V gene are DFQATT and SNEGSKA (reference sequence). The CDR3 spells CSASEKRGGLLDNEQFF. The CDR3 DNA follows: TGCAGTGCTAGCGAAAAGCGGGGGGGCCTTTTGGACAATGAGCAGTTCTTC.

This clonotype was counted between two and nine times. This sequence joins TRBV21-1 and TRBJ1-3; the table calls TRBD1, which could not be checked here. TRBV21-1 is listed as a pseudogene. CDR3 length equals 16 residues. This chain's CDR3 is CASSTRDRASGNTIYF. CDR3 nucleotide sequence: TGTGCCAGCAGCACCCGGGACAGGGCCTCTGGAAACACCATATATTTT.

This clonotype was counted only a few times. The chain carries TRBV7-9 and TRBJ1-1; D is undetermined. This CDR3 region has 15 residues. V lost 2 bases and J lost 3, with 13 bases in between. Germline V gene data show CDR1 as SEHNR and CDR2 as FQNEAQ (reference sequence). This CDR3 is CASSLRWPLDTEAFF. DNA for the CDR3: TGTGCCAGCAGCTTACGGTGGCCCTTGGACACTGAAGCTTTCTTT.

This clonotype was counted at least ten times. This chain links TRBV7-3 with TRBJ2-5; no clear D. CDR1 and CDR2 (germline): SGHTA, FQGTGA. V lost 4 bases and J 5 bases, leaving 17 bases between the germline ends. There are 15 residues in the CDR3. The CDR3 loop is CASSSGRTSRETQYF. The CDR3 DNA reads as TGTGCCAGCAGCTCCGGCCGGACCAGTAGGGAGACCCAGTACTTC.

The CDR3 sequence: CASSFGQGVLAFF. DNA for the CDR3: TGTGCCAGCAGCTTTGGACAGGGCGTATTAGCTTTCTTT. The chain employs TRBV11-2 and TRBJ1-1; 8 bases are a match to TRBD1. CDR1 SGHAT and CDR2 FQNNGV come from the germline V gene. The V and J ends lost 3 bases and 10 bases, in that order; junction bases with no gene match: 7. This CDR3 comprises 13 residues.

Ten or more counts support this clonotype. The rearrangement uses TRBV29-1 and TRBJ2-1; TRBD1 matches 9 bases. The CDR3 has 14 amino acids. The germline V gene has CDR1 SQVTM and CDR2 ANQGSEA. Unmatched junction bases numbered 0, after V lost 3 bases and J lost 0 bases. The CDR3 protein is CSVEGQGSYNEQFF. The CDR3 DNA sequence: TGCAGCGTTGAGGGACAGGGCTCCTACAATGAGCAGTTCTTC.

This clonotype was seen many times. This sequence joins TRBV7-9 and TRBJ1-2; possibly TRBD1 for D (5 bases). The CDR3 covers 14 residues. V lost 2 bases, J lost 6 bases, and 13 bases lay in between. Germline V gives CDR1 SEHNR, CDR2 FQNEAQ (reference sequence). CDR3 sequence reads: CASSLFGTVHGYTF. CDR3 in DNA: TGTGCCAGCAGCTTATTTGGGACCGTCCATGGCTACACCTTC.

The chain has TRBV6-2 or TRBV6-3 and TRBJ2-5; D might be TRBD1 or TRBD2, each matching 5 bases. Trimming stripped 8 bases from V and 5 bases from J, with 12 bases between. CDR1 MNHEY and CDR2 SVGEGT come from the germline V gene. The length of the CDR3 is 12 residues. For the CDR3, the DNA is TGTGCCAGCGCCGACGGGGACGAGACCCAGTACTTC. Encoded protein: CASADGDETQYF.